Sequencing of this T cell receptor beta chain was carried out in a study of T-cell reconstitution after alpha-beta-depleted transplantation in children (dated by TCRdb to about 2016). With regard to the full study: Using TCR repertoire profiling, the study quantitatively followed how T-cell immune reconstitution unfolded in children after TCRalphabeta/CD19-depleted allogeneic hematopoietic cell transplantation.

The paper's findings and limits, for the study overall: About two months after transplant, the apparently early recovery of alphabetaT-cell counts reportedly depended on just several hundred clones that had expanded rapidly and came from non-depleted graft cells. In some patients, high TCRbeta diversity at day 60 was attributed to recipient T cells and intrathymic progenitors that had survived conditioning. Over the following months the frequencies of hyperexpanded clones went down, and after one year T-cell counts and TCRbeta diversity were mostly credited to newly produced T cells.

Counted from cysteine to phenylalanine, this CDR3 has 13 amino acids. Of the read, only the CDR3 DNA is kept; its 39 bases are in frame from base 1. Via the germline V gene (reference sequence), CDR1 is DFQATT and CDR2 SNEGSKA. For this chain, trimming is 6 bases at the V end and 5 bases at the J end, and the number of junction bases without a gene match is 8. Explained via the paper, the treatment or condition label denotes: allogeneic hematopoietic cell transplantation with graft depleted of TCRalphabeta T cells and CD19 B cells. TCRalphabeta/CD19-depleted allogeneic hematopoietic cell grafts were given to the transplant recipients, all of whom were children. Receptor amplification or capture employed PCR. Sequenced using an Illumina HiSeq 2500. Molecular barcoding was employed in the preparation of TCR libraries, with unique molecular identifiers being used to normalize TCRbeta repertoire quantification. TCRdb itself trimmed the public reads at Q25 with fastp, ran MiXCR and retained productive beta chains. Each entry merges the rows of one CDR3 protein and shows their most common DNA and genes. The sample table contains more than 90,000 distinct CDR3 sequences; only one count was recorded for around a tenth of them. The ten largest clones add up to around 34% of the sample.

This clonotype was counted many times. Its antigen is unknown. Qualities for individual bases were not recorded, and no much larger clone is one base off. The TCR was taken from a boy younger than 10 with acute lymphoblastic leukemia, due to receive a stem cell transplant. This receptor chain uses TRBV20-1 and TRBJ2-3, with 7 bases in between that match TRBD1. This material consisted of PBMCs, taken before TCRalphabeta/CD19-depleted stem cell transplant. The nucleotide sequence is TGCAGTGCCGAAACCGACAGGGAAGATACGCAGTATTTT. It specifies CSAETDREDTQYF.